This passage covers 5 T cell receptor beta chains from one sample sequenced in a study of T cell responses to AZD1222 COVID-19 vaccine (dated by TCRdb to about 2021). Library generation was performed with the immunoSEQ multiplex PCR assay. As stored in TCRdb, this immuneACCESS dataset retains in-frame rearrangements with V and J assigned. A fraction of the clones does not appear; measured against another copy, unresolved V genes explain less than half of the discrepancy, and the remainder lacks a known reason. Here the sample has some 130,000 clones; 80% to 90% occur a single time. The ten largest clones take up roughly 1.7% of the sample. The sample's time point label, in plain terms: baseline before first vaccination. The source material was peripheral blood, sampled on day 0 of AZD1222 vaccination. The receptors derive from an adult in good health.

This chain uses TRBV7-6 with TRBJ2-1, with 11 bases that match TRBD2. The CDR3 totals 18 residues. Trimming at V came to 1 base and at J to 3 bases, leaving 8 bases not matched to a gene. CDR1 is SGHVS, CDR2 FNYEAQ, per germline. For the CDR3, the DNA is TGTGCCAGCAGCTTAGGAGGTAGCGGGGGGGCCGGCTACAATGAGCAGTTCTTC. Amino acids: CASSLGGSGGAGYNEQFF.

The genes are TRBV2 and TRBJ1-2; TRBD1 might be the D (5 bases). The V and J ends lost 10 bases and 4 bases respectively, with 19 bases between them. This CDR3 comprises 14 residues. Germline-derived CDR1 and CDR2 are SNHLY and FYNNEI. CDR3 residues: CATMGTGGFYGYTF. In nucleotides, the CDR3 is TGTGCCACCATGGGGACCGGGGGATTCTATGGCTACACCTTC.

The sample holds one count of this clone. The chain carries TRBV29-1 and TRBJ2-2; D call uncertain. The ends were cut back, 4 bases at V and 1 base at J, with 4 bases in the middle. The CDR3 length is 12 residues. Germline CDR1 is SQVTM and CDR2 is ANQGSEA. CDR3 sequence (DNA): TGCAGCGTTGGAGTGAACACCGGGGAGCTGTTTTTT. Amino acid sequence: CSVGVNTGELFF.

V is TRBV10-1 and J is TRBJ1-2; D may be TRBD1 (5 bases). This CDR3 contains 13 residues. V was trimmed by 4 bases and J by 2 bases, leaving 8 bases between them. Germline CDR1 reads WNHNN; CDR2 reads SYGVQD (reference sequence). The CDR3 DNA is TGCGCCAGCAGTGGCGGGGGGAACTATGGCTACACCTTC. Encoded protein: CASSGGGNYGYTF.

The chain combines TRBV6-5 with TRBJ1-1; 7 bases are shared with TRBD1. The CDR3 loop spans 14 amino acids. V shed 6 bases, J shed 4 bases, and the junction held 8 bases outside the gene matches. Per germline, CDR1 MNHEY and CDR2 SVGAGI. In DNA, the CDR3 is TGTGCCAGCAGCCCAAACAGGGGTACCACTGAAGCTTTCTTT. Its protein is CASSPNRGTTEAFF.